This T cell receptor (beta chain) was found in a study of blood T cell repertoires in COVID-19. Whole-study context: Both acute and convalescent COVID-19 samples were obtained from the United States, Italy and Spain.

As originally analysed: Reference gene primer amplification yielded estimated nucleated cell counts. Sequencing used immunoSEQ multiplex PCR; TCRdb keeps in-frame clones, though not all of them. Clone size and V and J calls were adopted from that table, with D and trimming inferred from the DNA. The sample consists of around 100,000 clones, approximately 80% of them appearing once. In germline, CDR1 is SEHNR, CDR2 FQNEAQ (reference sequence). The CDR3 extends over 13 amino acids. The ends were cut back, 5 bases at V and 6 bases at J, with 10 bases in the middle. The V and J genes are TRBV7-9 and TRBJ2-2; D ambiguous. This sequence originates from a man over 45 with active or convalescent COVID-19. The sequencing sample was made of peripheral blood. The CDR3 sequence: CASSPRSAGELFF. For the CDR3, the DNA is TGTGCCAGCAGCCCCCGTAGTGCCGGGGAGCTGTTTTTT.